This T cell receptor (beta chain) was profiled in a study of graft-versus-host responses after intestinal transplantation (dated by TCRdb to the early 2020s). A note on the overall study: The transplants that recipients received were multivisceral, liver-intestinal, or isolated intestinal. After intestinal transplantation, graft-versus-host and host-versus-graft alloreactive T cell clones in the graft, circulation and bone marrow were tracked using bulk TCR-beta CDR3 sequencing. Rather than being sequenced by the commercial service, samples from a few later patients were sequenced in-house on an Illumina MiSeq and processed with MiXCR. A peak of at least 4% donor T cells among recipient peripheral blood mononuclear cells was the definition used for donor T cell macrochimerism. To identify alloreactive clones, pre-transplant mixed lymphocyte reaction products were sequenced and compared with unstimulated pre-transplant donor and recipient T cells. Every recipient was given anti-thymocyte globulin induction, then maintenance tacrolimus and steroids for 3 to 4 years. Of the 20 to 25 intestinal transplant recipients enrolled in the cohort, one of whom was a retransplant, a few patients without pretransplant specimens were excluded. Broader findings and caveats from the paper: Early after transplant, declines in HvG clones were associated with peak levels of circulating GvH clones. GvH clones were found in recipient bone marrow, and some of the GvH clones appeared earlier in ileal mucosa or blood, which is consistent with an intestinal mucosal origin. The conclusions were limited by the relatively low number and heterogeneity of the intestinal transplant patients. Patients with donor T cell macrochimerism had high GvH to HvG T cell clonal ratios in their allografts.

In its sample, this clone was seen once. Its binding antigen is unknown. Base quality data are lacking; no much larger clone is found one base away. Sequences MNHNS (CDR1) and SASEGT (CDR2) are obtained from the germline V gene. Unmatched junction bases come to 12, with V trimmed by 0 bases and J by 5 bases. From its cysteine to its phenylalanine, the CDR3 spans 17 amino acids. The CDR3 DNA has 51 bases and is translated from base 1. Read against the paper, the sample's time point label means: cells obtained before transplantation from donor or recipient. CD3+CD4+ and CD3+CD8+ populations were FACS-sorted from unstimulated pre-transplant donor and recipient cells taken from spleen or lymph nodes. Library creation used the immunoSEQ multiplex PCR assay. For most patients, genomic DNA was isolated with the Qiagen DNeasy Blood and Tissue Kit and sent frozen to Adaptive Biotechnologies for TCR sequencing. For most patients, genomic DNA was subjected to high-throughput TCR-beta CDR3 sequencing by Adaptive Biotechnologies. The original methods were these. Adaptive's ImmunoSEQ software was the source of the TCR sequencing data for 18 patients, while a few other patients were processed with MiXCR and VDJtools. To correct CD4 versus CD8 sorting errors, any sequence found in both subsets at a frequency ratio below 5:1 was removed. CDR3 nucleotide sequences shared between donor and recipient were removed because their origin could not be assigned. To count as alloreactive, a clone needed at least 2-fold expansion over unstimulated cells and a minimum CFSE-low frequency of 0.002% (template counts) or 0.001% (read counts). Clones were considered mappable if detected in sequenced pre-transplant spleen, lymph node, or MLR CFSE-low populations of the donor or recipient. Cumulative frequency of alloreactive clones was calculated as a percentage of all sequences weighted by copy number. TCRdb took over this immuneACCESS table, retaining in-frame rearrangements with V and J assigned. Such tables are incomplete; in checked studies, under half of the missing clones stem from an unresolved V gene, and the remainder is unexplained. For V, J and clone size, that table is used; D and trimming come from the DNA. Counted in this sample were about 93,000 clones; over 80% of them appeared once. The ten largest account for about 0.5% of the sample.

The chain uses TRBV6-1 and TRBJ2-7; the junction holds 8 bases that match TRBD1. This receptor was identified in a human donor who received an intestinal transplant. The source material was unstimulated CD8+ T cells sorted from spleen or lymph node cells, sampled before intestinal transplant. CDR3 region: CASSEALQGTGQDEQYF. The DNA sequence is as follows: TGTGCCAGCAGTGAAGCGCTTCAGGGGACAGGCCAGGACGAGCAGTACTTC.